This T cell receptor beta chain was captured in a study of blood T cells in healthy people across ages (dated by TCRdb to about 2015). Regarding the research as a whole: In model experiments, template switching captured about one uniquely barcoded TCR beta cDNA molecule for every two T cells. Age-related changes in TCR beta repertoire diversity were measured in the study by deep sequencing normalized with unique cDNA molecular identifiers. Four age groups were formed from the donors: young (average roughly 16 years), middle-aged (approximately 40), aged (roughly 59) and long-lived (less than 85). For two donors (one aged 18 to 30 and one aged 80 or older), the study analyzed two additional independent replicas of 1 million unique cDNA reads from the same blood draw.

Receptor libraries were prepared by 5' RACE. Instrument on record: Illumina HiSeq 2500. A second PCR of about 6 to 12 cycles was run with a J-beta primer mix and a sample-barcoded 5' primer. A unique molecular identifier was introduced onto each TCR beta cDNA molecule by a template-switch 5' adaptor carrying 12 random nucleotides. Each sample yielded at least 2.5 million CDR3-containing paired-end reads. First-strand cDNA synthesis was performed from all RNA using the Mint cDNA synthesis kit, with priming by a TRBC-specific oligonucleotide. Following uracil-DNA glycosylase treatment, a first 18-cycle PCR with universal primers M1SS and BC2_uni_R was performed on all cDNA. In the paper's pipeline: Each sample was normalized by randomly selecting 1 million high-quality reads, each carrying a distinct molecular identifier. Reads sharing molecular identifiers were discarded rather than binned into consensus sequences. MiTCR, with a Q25 quality threshold and the strictest error-elimination algorithm, was used for CDR3 identification, clonotype clustering and error correction. A nonparametric unseen species model using Euler transformation provided a lower-bound estimate of total TCR beta diversity. Through fastp at Q25 and MiXCR, TCRdb rebuilt clones from the public reads, retaining in-frame beta chains. When rows share a CDR3 protein, they turn into one entry using the most common DNA and genes. TCRdb, rather than the study authors, made the V and J calls. This sample gives around 990,000 distinct CDR3 sequences in total; 25% of them show up just once. The ten biggest clones cover less than 0.85% of the sample.

The CDR3 spans 17 residues, from the cysteine through the phenylalanine. The retained sequence is limited to the CDR3, 51 bases, with the frame set at the first base. As encoded in the germline V gene, CDR1 is SGHDT while CDR2 is YYEEEE. Deletion took 0 bases off V and 0 bases off J, with a span of 15 bases between the germline ends. Here is what the overall study found, with its caveats: Compared with the aged group, the long-lived group had more naive CD4+ T cells, fewer expanded clones and increased TCR diversity, suggesting age selection. Since profiling was done on bulk unsorted PBMCs, naive and antigen-experienced compartments could not be conclusively compared. A strong correlation was found between observed TCR beta diversity and the percentage of naive T cells measured by flow cytometry. Estimates of total diversity based on one million sequenced T cells were considered lower bounds and underestimates. Observed TCR beta diversity per million T cells fell roughly linearly with age, and a significant reduction was already apparent by age roughly 41. Because donor CMV infection status was unknown, age-related changes in expanded clonotypes were potentially confounded.

With respect to this clonotype: Its antigen is currently not known. Base quality data are lacking; no much larger clone is found one base away.

Systemically healthy Caucasian individuals from Russia, 35 to 50 in total and aged about 6 to 90 years, were included as donors. Ten milliliters of peripheral blood were drawn from each donor into EDTA-treated Vacutainer tubes. Ficoll-Paque density-gradient centrifugation was used to isolate PBMCs, with at least 7 million obtained per sample. Total RNA was extracted from PBMCs with Trizol reagent, with at least 5 micrograms obtained per sample. For every donor, an aliquot of PBMCs went through flow cytometry to measure the percentages of naive CD45RAhigh/CD27high T cells. This sample also belongs to another study, concerning T cells of mothers and their children. As that second study puts it: Nine systemically healthy Caucasian individuals served as donors, namely three mothers together with their six children. cDNA synthesis consumed the entire amount of extracted RNA, loaded at roughly 1.5 ug RNA in each 15 ul reaction. Sample barcodes and 2-4 random nucleotides were added via the M1S primer in the second PCR. Over 8.5 million TCR beta CDR3 reads came from each mother, compared with some 3 million reads from each child. Thymic selection similarly shapes TCR recombination output in related and unrelated pairs, with minor effect from inherited differences. Normalized repertoire overlap was always slightly but never significantly higher in related than unrelated mother-child pairs. No persistent microchimeric T cell clones were detected, at a sensitivity of around 100 clones per million clonotypes. To look for features that set related mother-child pairs apart from unrelated individuals, the researchers ran deep NGS to compare the TCR beta repertoires of mothers and children. On average, the children were around 11 +/- 4 years old, while the mothers were 40 +/- 4 years old. After adapter ligation with NEBNext reagents, the libraries were sequenced on Illumina HiSeq 2000 with 100+100 nt paired-end reads. To avoid cross-contamination, the mother libraries and the child libraries were prepared a month apart and sequenced in separate runs. Each donor had between about 450,000 and 2,300,000 distinct TCR beta clonotypes identified. Naive TCR beta clonotypes were estimated from low-frequency clonotypes matched to each donor's FACS-determined naive share, without sorting.

The sequence joins TRBV5-6 to TRBJ1-1; the D gene remains uncertain. Sample: blood. The origin of this receptor is a girl aged 2-9 years in good health. The DNA sequence follows: TGTGCCAGCAGCTTGGGGGTCCCTGGGCTTATGAACACTGAAGCTTTCTTT. Its protein reads: CASSLGVPGLMNTEAFF.